Presented here are 24 T cell receptor beta chains from one specimen sequenced in a study of T cell repertoires in cytomegalovirus infection. These receptors have no identified antigens. TCRdb reanalysed the reads using MiXCR and keeps one entry per CDR3 protein. Here the sample spans around 19,000 distinct CDR3 sequences, approximately 46% being singletons. The sequencing used CD8+ T cells from cultured PBMCs, collected from culture after CMV antigen stimulation. These TCRs come from a human donor in good health (CMV status not recorded). Some clones in this sample may be carry-over from other donors' samples.

This rearrangement joins TRBV6-2 or TRBV6-3 to TRBJ2-3, with D possibly being TRBD1 (5 bases). The V gene's germline CDR1 is MNHEY and CDR2 SVGEGT. Trimming left V 5 bases short and J 5 bases short, with 17 bases between. This CDR3 contains 15 residues. The DNA for the CDR3 is TGTGCCAGCAGTCTCCAGGGATGGGTAGGAGATACGCAGTATTTT. It yields the protein CASSLQGWVGDTQYF.

This clonotype has just a few counts. The V and J genes are TRBV6-2 or TRBV6-3 and TRBJ2-1; 10 nucleotides match TRBD1. V trimming: 5 bases; J trimming: 7 bases; junction bases outside the gene matches: 11. The CDR3 covers 16 residues. The germline CDR1 and CDR2 sequences are MNHEY and SVGEGT. CDR3 residues: CASSRSRDRGWNEQFF. CDR3 bases: TGTGCCAGCAGTCGATCCCGGGACAGGGGCTGGAATGAGCAGTTCTTC.

This chain connects TRBV4-1 to TRBJ2-7; D is possibly TRBD2 (5 bases). V dropped 0 bases and J dropped 7 bases, with 16 bases sitting between them. The CDR3 consists of 15 residues. Germline V lookup: CDR1 MGHRA, CDR2 YSYEKL. The CDR3 reads CASSQDPEGVREQYF. For the CDR3, the DNA is TGCGCCAGCAGCCAAGATCCAGAGGGAGTGAGGGAGCAGTACTTC.

This clonotype was seen only a few times. V and J are TRBV20-1 and TRBJ1-1; D unclear. The CDR3 extends over 15 amino acids. Germline values: CDR1 DFQATT, CDR2 SNEGSKA (reference sequence). V shed 0 bases and J shed 0 bases, with 11 bases lying between them. CDR3 DNA sequence: TGCAGTGCTAGAGATCTCTACAGCATGAACACTGAAGCTTTCTTT. Encoded protein: CSARDLYSMNTEAFF.

The chain recombines TRBV7-2 with TRBJ2-2; D is uncertain. V was shortened by 3 bases and J by 12 bases, with 17 bases between the two germline ends. The germline gives CDR1 SGHTA, CDR2 FQGNSA. The CDR3 is made up of 14 amino acids. This CDR3 is CASSFWEKRLQLFF. The CDR3 nucleotides read TGTGCCAGCAGCTTCTGGGAAAAGAGGCTACAGCTGTTTTTT. Filled out from reference TRBV7-2 and TRBJ2-2, the complete variable domain reads GAGVSQSPSNKVTEKGKDVELRCDPISGHTALYWYRQSLGQGLEFLIYFQGNSAPDKSGLPSDRFSAERTGGSVSTLTIQRTQQEDSAVYLCASSFWEKRLQLFFGEGSRLTVL.

The J gene is TRBJ1-1, the V gene TRBV2, with TRBD1 identical over 7 bases. The ends lost 7 bases at V and 1 base at J; junction bases unmatched: 15. Germline CDR1 and CDR2: SNHLY and FYNNEI. The CDR3 is made up of 17 amino acids. The CDR3 loop is CASTDRVPWVANTEAFF. The CDR3 DNA follows: TGTGCCAGCACTGACAGGGTTCCATGGGTGGCGAACACTGAAGCTTTCTTT.

The chain is built from TRBV20-1 and TRBJ2-3; D not resolved. V was trimmed by 4 bases and J by 2 bases, leaving 13 bases between them. CDR1 and CDR2 from the germline V gene are DFQATT and SNEGSKA (reference sequence). The length of the CDR3 is 14 residues. The CDR3 DNA follows: TGCAGTGCTACCCGAGAAGGCTACACAGATACGCAGTATTTT. The encoded protein is CSATREGYTDTQYF.

V usage is TRBV4-1 and J usage is TRBJ1-2; 8 bases line up with TRBD1. The CDR3 runs 16 residues. V lost 0 bases, J lost 5 bases, and 8 bases stayed unmatched. Germline values: CDR1 MGHRA, CDR2 YSYEKL. The CDR3 here is CASSQEEAGGRYGYTF. CDR3 in DNA: TGCGCCAGCAGCCAAGAAGAGGCAGGGGGCAGGTATGGCTACACCTTC.

The V call is TRBV7-4, the J call TRBJ2-6; D might be TRBD1 or TRBD2, each matching 6 bases. Trimming stripped 4 bases from V and 2 bases from J, with 9 bases between. Germline V lookup: CDR1 SGHVT, CDR2 SQSDAQ. CDR3 length: 15 amino acids. The CDR3 DNA sequence: TGTGCCAGCAGCTCGAGGGGGGCTGGGGCCAACGTCCTGACTTTC. It yields the protein CASSSRGAGANVLTF.

This clonotype was detected a few times. The chain links TRBV30 to TRBJ2-7; the D is unclear. Trimming stripped 1 base from V and 7 bases from J, with 5 bases between. The CDR3 runs to 10 residues. Germline CDR1 and CDR2: GTSNPN and SVGIG (reference sequence). As DNA, the CDR3 is TGTGCCTGGAGTGAGTCTGAGCAGTACTTC. Amino acids: CAWSESEQYF.

Concerning this clonotype itself: This sequence may be a read error, since a much larger clone differs from it by one base. The V gene is TRBV7-4, the J gene TRBJ2-1; 11 bases fit TRBD1. The CDR3 covers 16 residues. Germline CDR1 SGHVT, CDR2 SQSDAQ. The CDR3 coding sequence is TGTGTCAGCAGCCCGGCGGACAGGGGGCGACACAATGAGCAGTTCTTC. As protein: CVSSPADRGRHNEQFF.

By share, this clonotype ranks as large. The gene calls are TRBV4-3 and TRBJ1-4; no definite D call. The CDR3 is 18 amino acids. Germline-derived CDR1 and CDR2 are LGHNA and YSLEER. The V gene lost 0 bases and the J gene lost 0 bases, with 14 bases spanning the gap. DNA for the CDR3: TGCGCCAGCAGCCAAGATCCTAACACAGACGCAACTAATGAAAAACTGTTTTTT. It specifies CASSQDPNTDATNEKLFF.

This clonotype was observed a few times. The chain has TRBV7-2 and TRBJ2-3; 12 bases match TRBD2. Trimming took 5 bases from V and 4 from J; bases not matched to a gene: 7. Germline V CDR1 and CDR2: SGHTA, FQGNSA. CDR3 size: 16 residues. The DNA of the CDR3 is TGTGCCAGCAGCCCTCCTAGCGGGGGGGCAGCAGATACGCAGTATTTT. Residues: CASSPPSGGAADTQYF.

There are a few counts of this clonotype. This chain uses TRBV28 with TRBJ1-5; 7 bases map to TRBD1. After removal of 8 bases from V and 1 base from J, the junction contained 8 bases not matched to a gene. CDR1 MDHEN and CDR2 SYDVKM come from the germline V gene. CDR3 length: 15 residues. CDR3 DNA: TGTGCCAGCGTACAGGGGTGGGAAAGCAATCAGCCCCAGCATTTT. Its protein product is CASVQGWESNQPQHF.

This chain uses TRBV19 with TRBJ2-5; TRBD2 is a possible D gene (5 bases). Germline values: CDR1 LNHDA, CDR2 SQIVND (reference sequence). The CDR3 extends over 16 amino acids. V shed 0 bases and J shed 5 bases, with 16 bases lying between them. As DNA, the CDR3 is TGTGCCAGTAGTATAGAGGCCCGAATGAGAGGGGAGACCCAGTACTTC. Protein: CASSIEARMRGETQYF.

This clonotype was picked up a small number of times. This chain links TRBV27 with TRBJ1-5; 7 nucleotides align to TRBD1. Trimming cost V 5 bases and J 7 bases; bases outside gene matches: 8. Per germline, CDR1 MNHEY and CDR2 SMNVEV (reference sequence). The CDR3 runs 14 residues. The CDR3 sequence is CASSRTGVGQPQHF. Written as DNA, the CDR3 is TGTGCCAGCAGTAGAACAGGGGTTGGGCAGCCCCAGCATTTT.

A few counts support this clonotype. V usage is TRBV6-5 and J usage is TRBJ2-7, with D perhaps matching TRBD1 (5 bases). The CDR3 extends over 14 amino acids. Germline CDR1 is MNHEY and CDR2 is SVGAGI. Trimming removed 5 bases at V and 6 bases at J, with 17 bases between. CDR3 bases: TGTGCCAGCAGTAAGCGACAGCTAAGTGGCGAGCAGTACTTC. The encoded protein is CASSKRQLSGEQYF.

This clonotype appeared a few times. The chain combines TRBV27 with TRBJ1-2; 7 nucleotides align to TRBD1. The germline V gene encodes CDR1 MNHEY and CDR2 SMNVEV (reference sequence). V dropped 2 bases and J dropped 0; count of bases not matched to a gene: 0. The CDR3 runs to 14 residues. The CDR3 DNA follows: TGTGCCAGCAGTTTAGACAGGGCTAACTATGGCTACACCTTC. This sequence encodes CASSLDRANYGYTF.

The chain carries TRBV7-2 and TRBJ1-2, with 7 nucleotides matching TRBD1. The V gene's germline CDR1 is SGHTA and CDR2 FQGNSA. This CDR3 comprises 13 residues. Germline trimming cut 5 bases from V and 4 bases from J; bases unmatched to any gene: 4. This chain's CDR3 is CASSPGQLYGYTF. The CDR3 DNA reads as TGTGCCAGCAGCCCGGGACAGCTCTATGGCTACACCTTC.

Regarding this clonotype: A much bigger clone sits one base away, suggesting this may be a read error. As the CDR3 is not closed by the conserved phenylalanine or tryptophan, this likely results from a read error. The CDR3 here is CASSLGGTETQYL. The CDR3 nucleotides are TGTGCCAGCAGTTTAGGCGGGACTGAGACCCAGTACCTC. The chain joins TRBV12-3 or TRBV12-4 to TRBJ2-5; possible D gene TRBD2, 6 bases. The CDR3 is 13 residues long. The V and J ends lost 1 base and 5 bases respectively, with 8 bases between them.

This chain connects TRBV12-3 or TRBV12-4 to TRBJ2-4; D ambiguous. The germline V and J ends were trimmed by 2 bases and 0 bases, with 8 bases remaining between them. CDR3 length: 15 amino acids. Here the CDR3 reads CASSLSGLAKNIQYF. The CDR3 DNA reads as TGTGCCAGCAGTTTAAGTGGCCTAGCCAAAAACATTCAGTACTTC.

V gene TRBV7-8 combines with J gene TRBJ2-2; 7 positions match TRBD1. Germline V gene lookup returns CDR1 SGHVS and CDR2 FQNEAQ. This CDR3 contains 14 residues. J was trimmed by 7 bases and V by 5 bases; bases with no gene match: 7. CDR3: CASSQDRPGGELFF. The CDR3 coding sequence is TGTGCCAGCAGCCAGGACAGGCCGGGCGGGGAGCTGTTTTTT.

The rearrangement uses TRBV7-2 and TRBJ1-1, with D perhaps TRBD1 (6 bases). V gave up 6 bases and J gave up 4 bases, with 12 bases separating them. The CDR3 spans 13 residues. Germline V CDR1 and CDR2: SGHTA, FQGNSA. CDR3 sequence reads: CASREGGGTEAFF. DNA for the CDR3: TGTGCCAGCAGGGAAGGAGGGGGCACTGAAGCTTTCTTT.

This clonotype was seen a few times. The V gene is TRBV27, the J gene TRBJ2-3, with 9 bases lining up with TRBD2. Germline trimming cut 2 bases from V and 0 bases from J; bases unmatched to any gene: 15. CDR3 length: 20 residues. CDR1 and CDR2 (germline): MNHEY, SMNVEV (reference sequence). This CDR3 is CASSLNPVASGISSTDTQYF. The CDR3 DNA reads as TGTGCCAGCAGTTTAAACCCCGTGGCTAGCGGGATCTCTAGCACAGATACGCAGTATTTT.